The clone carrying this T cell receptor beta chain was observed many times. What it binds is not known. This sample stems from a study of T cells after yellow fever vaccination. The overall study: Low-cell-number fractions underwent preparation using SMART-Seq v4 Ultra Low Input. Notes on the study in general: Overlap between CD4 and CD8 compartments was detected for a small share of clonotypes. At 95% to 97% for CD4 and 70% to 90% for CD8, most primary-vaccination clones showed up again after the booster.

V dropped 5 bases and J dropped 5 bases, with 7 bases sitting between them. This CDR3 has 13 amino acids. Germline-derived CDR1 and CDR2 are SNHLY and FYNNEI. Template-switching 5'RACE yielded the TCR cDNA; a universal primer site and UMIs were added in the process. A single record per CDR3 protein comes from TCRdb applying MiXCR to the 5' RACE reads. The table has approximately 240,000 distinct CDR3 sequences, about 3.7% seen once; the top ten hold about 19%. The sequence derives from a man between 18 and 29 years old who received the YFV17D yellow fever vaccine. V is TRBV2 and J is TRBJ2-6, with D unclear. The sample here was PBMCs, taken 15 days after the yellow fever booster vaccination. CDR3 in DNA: TGTGCCAGCAGTTGGGTTCGGGCCAACGTCCTGACTTTC. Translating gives CASSWVRANVLTF.